This T cell receptor beta chain appears in the sequencing data of a study of T cell repertoires in cytomegalovirus infection. TCRdb redid the calling of the reads with MiXCR, one entry per CDR3 protein. The repertoire holds roughly 920,000 distinct CDR3 sequences, with roughly 30% as singletons. The germline CDR1 and CDR2 sequences are SGHRS and YFSETQ. The CDR3 covers 19 residues. The J segment lost 3 bases and the V segment lost 3 bases, leaving 16 bases of the junction unmatched. This clonotype was observed a few times. Antigen unknown. The V gene is TRBV5-1, the J gene TRBJ2-3; 10 positions agree with TRBD2. This receptor was taken from a human donor in good health (CMV status not recorded). Some clones in this sample may be carry-over from other donors' samples. The sample here was cultured CD8+ T cells from PBMCs, taken from culture after CMV antigen stimulation. CDR3 bases: TGCGCCAGCAGCTCGTCTGAGGACGCTCCGGGACTAGCGACAGATACGCAGTATTTT. Amino acids: CASSSSEDAPGLATDTQYF. Complete variable domain (other parts from reference TRBV5-1 and TRBJ2-3): KAGVTQTPRYLIKTRGQQVTLSCSPISGHRSVSWYQQTPGQGLQFLFEYFSETQRNKGNFPGRFSGRQFSNSRSEMNVSTLELGDSALYLCASSSSEDAPGLATDTQYFGPGTRLTVL.